One and the same sample provided the 27 T cell receptor beta chains below, sequenced in a study of CD8 T cells in Susac syndrome (dated by TCRdb to about 2019). Libraries were made using the immunoSEQ multiplex PCR assay. RNA was extracted using the RNeasy kit, and roughly 0.45 to 1 microgram was reverse transcribed with random hexamers. Starting from the raw public reads, TCRdb applied fastp trimming at Q25, assembled clones with MiXCR and retained in-frame beta chains. CDR3 protein sequences are deduplicated, and each keeps its most common genes and DNA. Across this sample there are approximately 190,000 distinct CDR3 sequences, with over 90% seen only once. The ten most abundant clones make up around 0.16% of the sample. The sample taken for sequencing was CD8+ T cells from PBMCs. The receptors come from a human donor with Susac syndrome.

The chain employs TRBV15 and TRBJ2-3; the D gene is possibly TRBD1 (6 bases). From germline, CDR1 is LNHNV and CDR2 YYDKDF (reference sequence). CDR3 length equals 13 residues. Trimming removed 9 bases at V and 6 bases at J, with 16 bases between. The CDR3 nucleotides are TGTGCCACGCTTGACAGGATTGATGATACGCAGTATTTT. It is translated as CATLDRIDDTQYF.

The rearrangement uses TRBV29-1 and TRBJ2-2; the match to TRBD1 covers 8 bases. The CDR3 covers 15 residues. Trimming removed 2 bases from V and 3 bases from J; junction bases left unmatched: 5. Per the germline V gene, CDR1 is SQVTM and CDR2 is ANQGSEA. In DNA, the CDR3 is TGCAGCGTTGAACGGACAGGGAGCGACACCGGGGAGCTGTTTTTT. This codes for CSVERTGSDTGELFF.

The chain links TRBV25-1 to TRBJ1-1; a weak D match, TRBD1 (5 bases). There are 13 residues in the CDR3. V was cut by 8 bases and J by 1 base, with 11 bases left in between. Germline CDR1 is MGHDK and CDR2 is SYGVNS. CDR3 in amino acids: CASGGGGNTEAFF. As DNA, the CDR3 is TGTGCCAGCGGGGGAGGCGGGAACACTGAAGCTTTCTTT. The complete variable domain, with remaining parts taken from reference TRBV25-1 and TRBJ1-1, reads EADIYQTPRYLVIGTGKKITLECSQTMGHDKMYWYQQDPGMELHLIHYSYGVNSTEKGDLSSESTVSRIRTEHFPLTLESARPSHTSQYLCASGGGGNTEAFFGQGTRLTVV.

DNA for the CDR3: TGTGCCAGTAGTGGGGTAGCCGGGTACGAGCAGTACTTC. Translating it yields CASSGVAGYEQYF. V and J are TRBV19 and TRBJ2-7; no reliable D call. Germline V gives CDR1 LNHDA, CDR2 SQIVND (reference sequence). V was cut by 5 bases and J by 4 bases, with 12 bases left in between. This CDR3 contains 13 residues.

The chain is built from TRBV12-3 or TRBV12-4 and TRBJ2-7, with 10 bases that match TRBD1. The CDR3 is made up of 13 amino acids. The junction had 4 bases not matched to a gene; V was cut back by 6 bases and J by 5 bases. For the CDR3, the DNA is TGTGCCAGCAGCTCCGGGACAGGGGACGAGCAGTACTTC. It specifies CASSSGTGDEQYF.

About this clonotype itself: The limits of the CDR3 on the DNA are not certain, so only TCRdb's listed CDR3 is given. The chain has TRBV7-5 and TRBJ1-6. TRBV7-5 counts as a pseudogene. Including both end residues, the CDR3 is 12 amino acids long. The CDR3 sequence is CISVPANSPLHF.

The chain joins TRBV6-1 to TRBJ1-2; D gene ambiguous. Germline V lookup: CDR1 MNHNS, CDR2 SASEGT. The CDR3 is 14 amino acids. Trimming pared 5 bases from V and 0 bases from J, leaving 10 bases between. DNA of the CDR3: TGTGCCAGCAGTCCCGACGATCCTAACTATGGCTACACCTTC. Encoded protein: CASSPDDPNYGYTF.

The rearrangement joins TRBV7-2 to TRBJ1-2; D is possibly TRBD1 (5 bases). This CDR3 is 11 amino acids long. Trimming shortened V by 9 bases and J by 3 bases, and 8 bases separated the two germline ends. Germline V gene lookup returns CDR1 SGHTA and CDR2 FQGNSA. CDR3 bases: TGTGCCAGACAGGCATACTATGGCTACACCTTC. Protein sequence: CARQAYYGYTF.

The chain carries TRBV7-9 and TRBJ2-1, with 8 nucleotides matching TRBD1. Germline assignment: CDR1 SEHNR and CDR2 FQNEAQ (reference sequence). This CDR3 has 14 amino acids. Trimming at V came to 4 bases and at J to 3 bases, leaving 2 bases not matched to a gene. CDR3 nucleotides: TGTGCCAGCAGCTCCGACAGGGGCTACAATGAGCAGTTCTTC. Protein: CASSSDRGYNEQFF.

The chain uses TRBV20-1 and TRBJ1-1; 8 bases are shared with TRBD1. The CDR3 runs to 17 residues. The germline CDR1 and CDR2 sequences are DFQATT and SNEGSKA (reference sequence). Trimming at V came to 2 bases and at J to 1 base, leaving 12 bases not matched to a gene. The CDR3 is CSARPGQGIIPNTEAFF. CDR3 DNA sequence: TGCAGTGCTAGACCCGGACAGGGAATTATACCGAACACTGAAGCTTTCTTT.

The V gene is TRBV10-3, the J gene TRBJ2-7; 9 bases agree with TRBD2. The CDR3 loop spans 18 amino acids. The V gene's germline CDR1 is ENHRY and CDR2 SYGVKD. V lost 4 bases to trimming and J lost 7 bases; unmatched junction nucleotides: 20. CDR3 amino acids: CAISGDSVQTSGIREQYF. The CDR3 bases are TGTGCCATCAGTGGAGATTCAGTTCAGACTAGCGGCATTAGGGAGCAGTACTTC.

The CDR3 here is CASSGGQGAPYEQYF. The CDR3 nucleotides read TGTGCCAGCAGCGGTGGACAGGGGGCGCCCTACGAGCAGTACTTC. The chain recombines TRBV7-9 with TRBJ2-7; 11 nucleotides align to TRBD1. Germline V gene data show CDR1 as SEHNR and CDR2 as FQNEAQ (reference sequence). Trimming cost V 5 bases and J 2 bases; bases outside gene matches: 5. The CDR3 is 15 amino acids.

The rearrangement joins TRBV18 to TRBJ1-1, with D possibly matching TRBD1 (5 bases). The CDR3 totals 12 residues. Germline V CDR1 and CDR2: KGHSH, LQKENI. The ends were cut back, 0 bases at V and 13 bases at J, with 12 bases in the middle. CDR3 in DNA: TGTGCCAGCTCACCACCGGACATCGATTTTTTCTTT. This sequence encodes CASSPPDIDFFF.

J is TRBJ1-5 and V is TRBV29-1; TRBD1 aligns across 7 bases. There are 12 residues in the CDR3. From germline, CDR1 is SQVTM and CDR2 ANQGSEA. V lost 6 bases, J lost 5 bases, and 4 bases stayed unmatched. The CDR3 DNA is TGCAGCGTGAGGGACAGCGATCAGCCCCAGCATTTT. Its translation is CSVRDSDQPQHF.

The CDR3 DNA reads as TGTGCCAGCAGCGGGGGGGCCTCGGATGAGCAGTTCTTC. Translating gives CASSGGASDEQFF. The rearrangement joins TRBV7-2 to TRBJ2-1, with TRBD2 as a possible D gene (7 bases). The CDR3 length is 13 residues. V lost 5 bases and J 8 bases, leaving 13 bases between the germline ends. Germline V gene sequence: CDR1 SGHTA, CDR2 FQGNSA.

The chain uses TRBV5-1 and TRBJ2-5; the D call may be TRBD1 or TRBD2 (5 bases each). Trimming took off 3 bases at V and 4 bases at J, with 16 bases between the two ends. CDR3 length equals 15 residues. Germline lookup yields CDR1 SGHRS and CDR2 YFSETQ. The CDR3 DNA reads as TGCGCCAGCAGCTCCAGAGGGGAGAGTATAGAGACCCAGTACTTC. Encoded protein: CASSSRGESIETQYF.

This clonotype was recorded once. The gene calls are TRBV11-2 and TRBJ2-1, with 7 positions matching TRBD2. V was clipped by 1 base and J by 3 bases; unmatched bases: 3. CDR1 SGHAT and CDR2 FQNNGV come from the germline V gene. The CDR3 spans 15 residues. The chain's CDR3 is CASSLGEGLYNEQFF. CDR3 in DNA: TGTGCCAGCAGCTTAGGGGAGGGCCTCTACAATGAGCAGTTCTTC.

In this sample, this clonotype turned up a few times. The V and J genes are TRBV6-4 and TRBJ1-5, with D possibly matching TRBD1 (6 bases). The CDR3 is made up of 14 amino acids. Germline CDR1 reads MRHNA; CDR2 reads SNTAGT. V was pared by 5 bases and J by 0 bases, with 8 bases between. CDR3 sequence: CASSPDSSNQPQHF. The CDR3 nucleotides read TGTGCCAGCAGTCCGGACAGTAGCAATCAGCCCCAGCATTTT.

The rearrangement joins TRBV19 to TRBJ2-1; D is undetermined. CDR3 length: 13 residues. V was trimmed by 4 bases and J by 8 bases, leaving 12 bases between them. Germline CDR1 is LNHDA and CDR2 is SQIVND (reference sequence). CDR3 DNA sequence: TGTGCCAGTAGTACGGTCTCATCCGATGAGCAGTTCTTC. It is translated as CASSTVSSDEQFF.

DNA of the CDR3: TGTGCCAGCAGTCGCCCGGGACAGGCTCAGCCCCAGCATTTT. Amino acid sequence: CASSRPGQAQPQHF. The chain recombines TRBV12-3 or TRBV12-4 with TRBJ1-5, with 8 bases aligning to TRBD1. The CDR3 is 14 amino acids. V lost 5 bases, J lost 6 bases, and 6 bases stayed unmatched.

This clonotype was recorded a few times. The V gene is TRBV6-5, the J gene TRBJ1-1; D not certain. The V end lost 2 bases, the J end lost 6 bases, and 4 bases lay between the germline ends. This CDR3 is 11 amino acids long. From germline, CDR1 is MNHEY and CDR2 SVGAGI. For the CDR3, the DNA is TGTGCCAGCAGTTACGGGGCTGAAGCTTTCTTT. This translates into CASSYGAEAFF.

The chain uses TRBV2 and TRBJ2-5; unclear D gene. The germline V and J ends were trimmed by 2 bases and 0 bases, with 7 bases remaining between them. The CDR3 spans 14 residues. Per germline, CDR1 SNHLY and CDR2 FYNNEI. CDR3: CASSETEYQETQYF. The CDR3 DNA reads TGTGCCAGCAGTGAAACGGAGTACCAAGAGACCCAGTACTTC.

The chain joins TRBV5-5 to TRBJ2-2; 7 bases map to TRBD1. The CDR3 covers 15 residues. The V gene end was trimmed by 4 bases and the J gene end by 1 base; junction bases not matched to a gene: 4. The V gene's germline CDR1 is SGHKS and CDR2 YYEKEE (reference sequence). CDR3 sequence (DNA): TGTGCCAGCAGCGCGGCAGGGGGGAACACCGGGGAGCTGTTTTTT. It yields the protein CASSAAGGNTGELFF.

The CDR3 DNA is TGTGCCAGCAGCTCCACCGGGACAGGGAATGATGAGCAGTTCTTC. Its translation is CASSSTGTGNDEQFF. V and J are TRBV7-3 and TRBJ2-1; 9 nucleotides line up with TRBD1. Germline V gene lookup returns CDR1 SGHTA and CDR2 FQGTGA. V shed 4 bases and J 8 bases; nucleotides not matched to a gene: 9. The CDR3 extends over 15 amino acids.

V usage is TRBV9 and J usage is TRBJ2-4; 14 bases fit TRBD2. Per the germline V gene, CDR1 is SGDLS and CDR2 is YYNGEE. The CDR3 totals 16 residues. With V trimmed by 3 bases and J by 8 bases, 7 bases remained unmatched. DNA of the CDR3: TGTGCCAGCAGCGGTGGGACTAGCGGGAGTCGGGACATTCAGTACTTC. This codes for CASSGGTSGSRDIQYF.

This rearrangement joins TRBV7-9 to TRBJ2-7; no clear D gene. The ends were cut back, 5 bases at V and 1 base at J, with 9 bases in the middle. The CDR3 is 13 residues long. CDR1 is SEHNR and CDR2 is FQNEAQ in the germline V gene (reference sequence). CDR3 coding DNA: TGTGCCAGCAGCGTCGAGAGTTCCTACGAGCAGTACTTC. Its protein is CASSVESSYEQYF. Together with reference TRBV7-9 and TRBJ2-7, the CDR3 gives the full variable domain: DTGVSQNPRHKITKRGQNVTFRCDPISEHNRLYWYRQTLGQGPEFLTYFQNEAQLEKSRLLSDRFSAERPKGSFSTLEIQRTEQGDSAMYLCASSVESSYEQYFGPGTRLTVT.

This rearrangement joins TRBV30 to TRBJ2-5, with 8 bases lining up with TRBD2. The CDR3 runs to 17 residues. CDR1 GTSNPN and CDR2 SVGIG come from the germline V gene (reference sequence). V shed 0 bases and J 0 bases; nucleotides not matched to a gene: 9. The CDR3 sequence is CAWSVLVASGYQETQYF. The CDR3 region has the DNA TGTGCCTGGAGTGTATTGGTGGCTAGCGGGTACCAAGAGACCCAGTACTTC.